Below, one T cell receptor beta chain is given with its context. RNA served as the template for amplifying TCR beta CDR3 regions. The first round was an RT-PCR with HTBI primers, and the second round was a multiplex PCR. TCRdb recomputed calls from the multiplex PCR reads with MiXCR, one row per CDR3 protein. The table lists approximately 480,000 distinct CDR3 sequences, around 14% of them singletons. This sample was included in a study of Graves' ophthalmopathy and Graves' hyperthyroidism. On the study more broadly: At initial diagnosis, peripheral blood was obtained, and this preceded any treatment.

CDR1 LNHDA and CDR2 SQIVND come from the germline V gene (reference sequence). V lost 4 bases, J lost 7 bases, and 14 bases lay in between. The CDR3 has 14 amino acids. The chain has TRBV19 and TRBJ1-5; D gene ambiguous. This receptor was obtained from a woman aged 25 to 39 with Graves' ophthalmopathy. Sequenced sample: blood. The CDR3 loop is CASSTLLPGQPQHF. The CDR3 region has the DNA TGTGCCAGTAGTACGTTACTTCCGGGGCAGCCCCAGCATTTT.